Reported below is one TCR beta chain. Germline V gives CDR1 SGHDT, CDR2 YYEEEE. This CDR3 is built from 15 residues. V shed 2 bases and J shed 0 bases, with 6 bases lying between them. This entry belongs to a study of blood T cell repertoires in COVID-19. The wider study: Sample material is recorded as cDNA or gDNA derived from T cells, B-cell-depleted T cells, or PBMCs.

In the authors' methods: Estimated nucleated cell counts came from reference gene primer amplification. The repertoire was sequenced with immunoSEQ multiplex PCR; TCRdb's copy has only in-frame clones and lacks some. That table supplies the V and J calls and clone size; D and trimming were determined from the DNA. This sample carries tens of thousands of clones, approximately 87% of them seen once, and the ten largest clones take 2.5%. The clonotype comes from a human donor in a cohort sampled during active COVID-19. Sequencing was performed on peripheral blood. This rearrangement joins TRBV5-6 to TRBJ1-6, with a weak D call TRBD1 (5 bases). CDR3 loop: CASSFRDSYNSPLHF. The CDR3 DNA is TGTGCCAGCAGCTTCAGGGACTCCTATAATTCACCCCTCCACTTT. Full variable domain (outside the CDR3, taken from reference TRBV5-6 and TRBJ1-6): DAGVTQSPTHLIKTRGQQVTLRCSPKSGHDTVSWYQQALGQGPQFIFQYYEEEERQRGNFPDRFSGHQFPNYSSELNVNALLLGDSALYLCASSFRDSYNSPLHFGNGTRLTVT.